This T cell receptor beta chain was documented in a study of cytomegalovirus exposure and HLA in healthy donors. Study conclusions and caveats: In a later analysis, V- and J-gene trimming of beta chains associated with a DCLRE1C missense variant, replicated independently. For most TCR sequences rarity was the rule, although some public TCRs occurred in many donors.

The PCR employed 60 Vbeta primers together with 13 Jbeta primers. Method: immunoSEQ multiplex PCR; TCRdb's copy keeps in-frame clones and lacks some. The sample yields some 250,000 clones, roughly four fifths seen once. Note on this clone: What it recognizes is unknown.

Healthy bone marrow donors made up the donor group. Nominal health characterized the donors when sampled, though unrecorded immune exposures were likely. The sequence was obtained from a woman in her sixties in good health and CMV-seropositive. Sequenced material: PBMCs.

The CDR3 protein is CASSPGTSTDTQYF. The CDR3 DNA reads TGTGCCAGCAGTCCCGGGACTAGCACAGATACGCAGTATTTT. The V gene is TRBV7-3, the J gene TRBJ2-3; TRBD2 is a possible D gene (6 bases). The CDR3 is made up of 14 amino acids. Germline V lookup: CDR1 SGHTA, CDR2 FQGTGA. V was clipped by 6 bases and J by 0 bases, with 10 bases between them.